Listed here is a single T cell receptor beta chain. Its cognate antigen is unknown. The CDR3 sequence is 15 residues long. CDR1 is SGDLS, CDR2 YYNGEE, per germline. The V gene end was trimmed by 4 bases and the J gene end by 4 bases; junction bases not matched to a gene: 8. This specimen belongs to a study of cytomegalovirus exposure and HLA in healthy donors. General study results and limits: Three CMV-associated chains proved CMV antigen-specific in vitro. The productive fraction for most TCR beta V segments was about 87% or about 30% in an earlier analysis.

The PCR ran on 60 Vbeta and 13 Jbeta primers. The table came from immunoSEQ multiplex PCR; TCRdb's copy has only in-frame clones and leaves some out. The profile shows 35,000 to 50,000 clones, roughly 80% of them singletons. This sequence originates from a middle-aged man in good health and CMV-seronegative. Sequenced: PBMCs. V and J are TRBV9 and TRBJ2-1; 7 nucleotides agree with TRBD2. The CDR3 DNA sequence: TGTGCCAGCAGCTTTCTAGCGGACATGTACAATGAGCAGTTCTTC. This codes for CASSFLADMYNEQFF.